The TCR beta chain under discussion was sequenced for a study of cytomegalovirus exposure and HLA in healthy donors. Study-level results: TCR sequences were mostly rare, though some public TCRs occurred in many donors.

The study ran its PCR with 60 Vbeta and 13 Jbeta primers. Using immunoSEQ multiplex PCR, the repertoire was profiled, and TCRdb retains in-frame clones only, with some absent. This table has roughly 100,000 clones, 75% to 85% appearing once. CDR1 and CDR2 (germline): SGHNT, YENEEA. V was clipped by 1 base and J by 9 bases, with 19 bases between them. There are 16 residues in the CDR3. For this clone: Its antigen is undetermined.

The rearrangement links TRBV11-3 to TRBJ2-1; the D gene is possibly TRBD1 (6 bases). Input material: PBMCs. The clonotype comes from a man aged 18 to 30 in good health and CMV-seronegative. DNA of the CDR3: TGTGCCAGCAGCTTAGGGCAGGGGATGATCGGTGGTGAGCAGTTCTTC. The encoded protein is CASSLGQGMIGGEQFF.